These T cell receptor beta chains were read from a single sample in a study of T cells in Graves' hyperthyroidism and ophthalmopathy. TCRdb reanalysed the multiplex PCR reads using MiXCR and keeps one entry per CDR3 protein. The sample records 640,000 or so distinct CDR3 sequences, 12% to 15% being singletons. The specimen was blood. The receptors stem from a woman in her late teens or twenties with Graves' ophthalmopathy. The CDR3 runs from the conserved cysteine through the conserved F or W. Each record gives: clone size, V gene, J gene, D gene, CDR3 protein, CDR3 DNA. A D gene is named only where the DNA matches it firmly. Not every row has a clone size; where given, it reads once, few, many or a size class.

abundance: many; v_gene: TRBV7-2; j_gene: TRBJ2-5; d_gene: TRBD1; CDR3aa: CASRRDRGQETQYF; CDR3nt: TGTGCCAGCAGGCGGGACAGGGGGCAAGAGACCCAGTACTTC
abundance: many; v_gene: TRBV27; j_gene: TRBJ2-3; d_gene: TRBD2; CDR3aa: CASSFSKAGFTDTQYF; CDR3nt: TGTGCCAGCAGTTTTTCCAAAGCGGGGTTCACAGATACGCAGTATTTT
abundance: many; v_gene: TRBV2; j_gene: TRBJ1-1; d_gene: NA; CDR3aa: CASRLDLNTEAFF; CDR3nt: TGTGCCAGCAGATTGGACCTTAACACTGAAGCTTTCTTT
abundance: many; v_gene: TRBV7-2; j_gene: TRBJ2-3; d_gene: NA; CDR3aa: CASSPRIGDQRTSTDTQYF; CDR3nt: TGTGCCAGCAGCCCCCGGATCGGCGACCAACGCACTAGCACAGATACGCAGTATTTT
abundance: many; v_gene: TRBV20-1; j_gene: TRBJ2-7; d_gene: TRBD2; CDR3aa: CSARDQGASGSYEQYF; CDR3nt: TGCAGTGCTAGAGACCAGGGGGCTAGCGGGAGTTACGAGCAGTACTTC
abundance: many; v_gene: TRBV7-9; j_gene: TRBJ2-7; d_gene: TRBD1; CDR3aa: CASSLVSGGDEQYF; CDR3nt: TGTGCCAGCAGCTTGGTGTCAGGGGGCGACGAGCAGTACTTC
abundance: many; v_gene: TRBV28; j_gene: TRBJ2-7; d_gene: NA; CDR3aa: CASSSTIRQPSSYEQYF; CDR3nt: TGTGCCAGCAGTTCCACGATTCGACAGCCGAGCTCCTACGAGCAGTACTTC
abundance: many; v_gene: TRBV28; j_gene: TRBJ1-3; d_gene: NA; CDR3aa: CASSLGLDTIYF; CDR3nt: TGTGCCAGCAGTTTGGGTTTGGACACCATATATTTT
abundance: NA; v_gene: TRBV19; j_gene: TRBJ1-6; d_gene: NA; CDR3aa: CASRSGKSSCNSPLHF; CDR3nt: TGTGCCAGTAGGAGTGGAAAGAGCTCCTGTAATTCACCCCTCCACTTT
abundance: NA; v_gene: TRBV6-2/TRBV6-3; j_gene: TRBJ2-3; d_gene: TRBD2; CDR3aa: CASSYSGRSGGRTRTDTQYF; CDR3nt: TGTGCCAGCAGTTACTCCGGTCGGAGTGGCGGGAGGACCCGCACAGATACGCAGTATTTT
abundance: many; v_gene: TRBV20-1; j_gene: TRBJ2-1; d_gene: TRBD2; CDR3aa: CSGLAGGVNEQFF; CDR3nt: TGCAGTGGACTAGCGGGAGGGGTCAATGAGCAGTTCTTC
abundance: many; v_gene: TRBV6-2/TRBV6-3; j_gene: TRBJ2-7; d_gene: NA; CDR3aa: CASSYPTGSDHEQYF; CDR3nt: TGTGCCAGCAGTTACCCCACAGGTAGCGATCACGAGCAGTACTTC
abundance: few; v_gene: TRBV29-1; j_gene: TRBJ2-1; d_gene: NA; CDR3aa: CSVPDNSYNEQFF; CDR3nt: TGCAGCGTGCCTGACAACTCCTACAATGAGCAGTTCTTC
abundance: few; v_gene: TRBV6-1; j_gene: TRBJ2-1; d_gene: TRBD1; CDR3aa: CASSNRDRGREEQFF; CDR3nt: TGTGCCAGCAGTAACCGGGACAGGGGTCGTGAGGAGCAGTTCTTC
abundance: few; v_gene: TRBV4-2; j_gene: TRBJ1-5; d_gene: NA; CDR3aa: CASSQDLRVRLSQPQHF; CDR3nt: TGTGCCAGCAGCCAAGATTTAAGGGTCCGATTGAGTCAGCCCCAGCATTTT
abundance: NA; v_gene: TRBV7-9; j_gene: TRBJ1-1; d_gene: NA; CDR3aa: CASSFPQAGQTEAFF; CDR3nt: TGTGCCAGCAGCTTTCCTCAGGCGGGGCAAACTGAAGCTTTCTTT
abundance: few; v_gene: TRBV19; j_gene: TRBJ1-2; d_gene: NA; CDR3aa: CASSILGTYYGYTF; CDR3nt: TGTGCCAGTAGTATCCTCGGGACATACTATGGCTACACCTTC
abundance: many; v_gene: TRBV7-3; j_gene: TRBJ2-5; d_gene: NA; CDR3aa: CASSSTAGEETQYF; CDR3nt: TGTGCCAGCAGCTCTACAGCAGGGGAAGAGACCCAGTACTTC
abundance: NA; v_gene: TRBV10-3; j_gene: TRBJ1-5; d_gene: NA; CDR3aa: CAISESRRDNQPQHF; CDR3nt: TGTGCCATCAGTGAGTCTAGGAGGGACAATCAGCCCCAGCATTTT
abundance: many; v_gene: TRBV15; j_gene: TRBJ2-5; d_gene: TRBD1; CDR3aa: CATSRSDRGRETQYF; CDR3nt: TGTGCCACCAGCAGATCGGACAGGGGCCGAGAGACCCAGTACTTC
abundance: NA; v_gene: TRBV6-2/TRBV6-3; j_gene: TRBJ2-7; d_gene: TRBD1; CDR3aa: CASSDGQGRWYEQYF; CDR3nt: TGTGCCAGCAGCGACGGACAGGGCCGATGGTACGAGCAGTACTTC
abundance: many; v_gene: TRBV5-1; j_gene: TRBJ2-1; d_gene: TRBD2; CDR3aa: CASSFGTSGSSDNEQFF; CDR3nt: TGCGCCAGCAGCTTCGGGACTAGCGGGAGTTCGGACAATGAGCAGTTCTTC
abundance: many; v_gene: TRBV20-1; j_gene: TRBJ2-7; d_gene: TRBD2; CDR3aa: CSARGELAGHDEQYF; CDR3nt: TGCAGTGCTAGAGGAGAACTAGCGGGACATGACGAGCAGTACTTC
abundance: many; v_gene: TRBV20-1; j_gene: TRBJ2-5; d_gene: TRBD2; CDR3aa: CSARPTHTGSAGLAQETQYF; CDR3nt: TGCAGTGCTAGGCCCACGCACACGGGGTCTGCGGGACTAGCGCAAGAGACCCAGTACTTC
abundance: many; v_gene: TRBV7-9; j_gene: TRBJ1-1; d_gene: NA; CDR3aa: CASSPLEQTTNTEAFF; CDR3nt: TGTGCCAGCAGCCCCCTAGAACAGACTACGAACACTGAAGCTTTCTTT
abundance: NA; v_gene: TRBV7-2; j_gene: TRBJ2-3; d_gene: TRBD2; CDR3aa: CASSLGISGRGDTQYF; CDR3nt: TGTGCCAGCAGCTTAGGGATTAGCGGGAGAGGAGATACGCAGTATTTT
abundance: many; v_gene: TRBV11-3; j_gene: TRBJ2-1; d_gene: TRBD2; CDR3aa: CASSSTGLAAYNEQFF; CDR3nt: TGTGCCAGCAGCTCCACTGGACTAGCGGCATACAATGAGCAGTTCTTC
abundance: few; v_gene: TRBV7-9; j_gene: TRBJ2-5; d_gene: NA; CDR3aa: CASLSGLPQETQYF; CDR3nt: TGTGCCAGCCTCTCGGGACTCCCTCAAGAGACCCAGTACTTC
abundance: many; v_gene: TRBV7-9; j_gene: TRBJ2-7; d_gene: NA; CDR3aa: CASSSGASSYEQYF; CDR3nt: TGTGCCAGCAGCTCCGGGGCCAGCTCCTACGAGCAGTACTTC
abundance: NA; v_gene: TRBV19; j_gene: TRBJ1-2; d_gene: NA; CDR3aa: CASSLAGTAMGNTF; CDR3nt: TGTGCCAGTAGTTTGGCAGGGACCGCTATGGGAAACACCTTC
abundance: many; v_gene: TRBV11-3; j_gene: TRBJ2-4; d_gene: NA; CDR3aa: CASSLESLIQYF; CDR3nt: TGTGCCAGCAGCTTAGAGAGTTTGATTCAGTACTTC
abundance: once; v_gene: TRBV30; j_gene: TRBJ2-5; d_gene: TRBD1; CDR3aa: CAWSVYRGAETQYF; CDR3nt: TGTGCCTGGAGTGTCTACAGGGGGGCAGAGACCCAGTACTTC
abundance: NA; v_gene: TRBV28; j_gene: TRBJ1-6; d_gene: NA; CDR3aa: CASNSYDSPLHF; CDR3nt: TGTGCCAGCAACTCCTATGATTCACCCCTCCACTTT
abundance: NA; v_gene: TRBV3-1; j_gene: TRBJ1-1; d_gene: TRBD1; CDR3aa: CASSTGTGYSTEAFF; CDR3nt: TGTGCCAGCAGCACCGGGACAGGGTACAGCACTGAAGCTTTCTTT
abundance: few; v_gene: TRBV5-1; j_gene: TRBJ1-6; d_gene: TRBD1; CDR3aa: CASSLGDRGQNSPLHF; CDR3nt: TGCGCCAGCAGCTTGGGGGACAGGGGTCAGAATTCACCCCTCCACTTT
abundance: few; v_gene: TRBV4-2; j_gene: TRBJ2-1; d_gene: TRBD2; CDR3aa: CASSPPRTSFHNEQFF; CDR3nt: TGTGCCAGCAGCCCACCCCGGACTAGCTTCCACAATGAGCAGTTCTTC
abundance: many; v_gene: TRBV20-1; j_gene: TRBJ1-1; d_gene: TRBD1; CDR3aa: CSARDMGAGGRNTEAFF; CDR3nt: TGCAGTGCTAGAGATATGGGGGCAGGGGGCAGAAACACTGAAGCTTTCTTT
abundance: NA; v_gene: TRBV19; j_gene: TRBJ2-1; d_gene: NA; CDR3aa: CASREQGQYEQFF; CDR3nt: TGTGCCAGTAGAGAACAGGGTCAATATGAGCAGTTCTTC
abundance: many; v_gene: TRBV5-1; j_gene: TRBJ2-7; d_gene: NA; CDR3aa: CASSLVAGPIYEQYF; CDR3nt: TGCGCCAGCAGCTTGGTCGCGGGTCCTATCTACGAGCAGTACTTC
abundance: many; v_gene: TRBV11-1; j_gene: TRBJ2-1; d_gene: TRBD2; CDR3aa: CASSFALAGDEQFF; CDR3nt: TGTGCCAGCAGCTTTGCTCTAGCGGGAGACGAGCAGTTCTTC
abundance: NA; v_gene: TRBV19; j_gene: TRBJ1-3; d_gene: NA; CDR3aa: CASSISERTVTSGNTIYF; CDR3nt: TGTGCCAGTAGTATATCGGAGAGAACGGTGACCTCTGGAAACACCATATATTTT
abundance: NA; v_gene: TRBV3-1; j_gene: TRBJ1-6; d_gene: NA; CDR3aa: CASSQVIRGGGNSPLHF; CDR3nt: TGTGCCAGCAGCCAAGTGATAAGGGGGGGTGGGAATTCACCCCTCCACTTT
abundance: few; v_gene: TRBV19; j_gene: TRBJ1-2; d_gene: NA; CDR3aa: CASSGQLGYGYTF; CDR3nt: TGTGCCAGTAGTGGACAGCTTGGCTATGGCTACACCTTC
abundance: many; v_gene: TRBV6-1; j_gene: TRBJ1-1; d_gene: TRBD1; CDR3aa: CASRPGQGAGAFF; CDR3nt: TGTGCCAGCAGACCTGGACAGGGGGCCGGGGCTTTCTTT
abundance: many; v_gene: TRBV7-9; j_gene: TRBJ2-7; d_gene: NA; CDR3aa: CASSLTPDYEQYF; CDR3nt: TGTGCCAGCAGCCTGACACCAGACTACGAGCAGTACTTC
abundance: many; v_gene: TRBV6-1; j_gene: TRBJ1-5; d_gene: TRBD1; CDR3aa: CASSVGRGPNQPQHF; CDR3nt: TGTGCCAGCAGCGTTGGGAGGGGGCCTAATCAGCCCCAGCATTTT
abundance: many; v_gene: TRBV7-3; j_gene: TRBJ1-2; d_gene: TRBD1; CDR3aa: CATSQGAGYGYTF; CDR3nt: TGTGCCACCTCACAGGGGGCTGGCTATGGCTACACCTTC
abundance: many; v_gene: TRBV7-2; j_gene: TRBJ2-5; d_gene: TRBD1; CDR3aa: CASSQDRGASETQYF; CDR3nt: TGTGCCAGCAGCCAGGACAGGGGAGCTTCAGAGACCCAGTACTTC
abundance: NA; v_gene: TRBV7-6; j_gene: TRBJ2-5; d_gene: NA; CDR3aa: CASSLVSRPQYF; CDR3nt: TGTGCCAGCAGCTTAGTTTCCAGGCCCCAGTACTTC
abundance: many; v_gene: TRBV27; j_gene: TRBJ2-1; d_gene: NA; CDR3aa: CASSLSGGTYNEQFF; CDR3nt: TGTGCCAGCAGTTTATCAGGGGGGACCTACAATGAGCAGTTCTTC
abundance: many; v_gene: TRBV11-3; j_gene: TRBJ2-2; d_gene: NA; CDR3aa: CASSLAKVGGELFF; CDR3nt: TGTGCCAGCAGCTTAGCGAAGGTTGGCGGGGAGCTGTTTTTT
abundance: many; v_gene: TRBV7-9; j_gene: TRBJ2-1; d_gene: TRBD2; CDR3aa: CASRAGLAAYNEQFF; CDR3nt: TGTGCCAGCAGAGCGGGACTAGCGGCCTACAATGAGCAGTTCTTC
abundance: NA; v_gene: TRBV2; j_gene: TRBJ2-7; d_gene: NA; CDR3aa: CASSETTSSYEQYF; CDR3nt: TGTGCCAGCAGTGAAACGACCAGCTCCTACGAGCAGTACTTC
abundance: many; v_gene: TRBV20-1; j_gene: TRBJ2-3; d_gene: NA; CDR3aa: CSARSGRRITDTQYF; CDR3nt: TGCAGTGCTAGATCAGGACGGCGAATCACAGATACGCAGTATTTT
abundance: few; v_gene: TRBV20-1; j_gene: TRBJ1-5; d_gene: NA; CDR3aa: CSASSGQPQHF; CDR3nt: TGCAGTGCCAGCTCGGGTCAGCCCCAGCATTTT
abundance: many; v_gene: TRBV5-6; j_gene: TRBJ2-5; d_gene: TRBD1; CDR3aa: CASSLDPGGSETQYF; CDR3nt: TGTGCCAGCAGCTTGGACCCAGGGGGCTCGGAGACCCAGTACTTC
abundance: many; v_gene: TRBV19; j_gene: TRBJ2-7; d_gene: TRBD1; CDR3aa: CASSPRDRPSYEQYF; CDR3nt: TGTGCCAGTAGTCCACGGGACAGGCCGTCCTACGAGCAGTACTTC
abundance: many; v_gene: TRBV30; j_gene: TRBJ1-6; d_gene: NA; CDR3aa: CAWMMSSYNSPLHF; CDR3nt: TGTGCCTGGATGATGAGCTCCTATAATTCACCCCTCCACTTT
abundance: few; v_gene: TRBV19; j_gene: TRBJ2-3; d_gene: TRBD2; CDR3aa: CASSPITSGTQYF; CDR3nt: TGTGCCAGTAGCCCAATCACTAGCGGAACGCAGTATTTT